A selection of T cell receptor beta chains follows, all from one sample in a study of T-cell reconstitution after alpha-beta-depleted transplantation in children. TCRdb itself ran the PCR reads through MiXCR, one entry per CDR3 protein. The profile shows 450,000 to 700,000 distinct CDR3 sequences, about a quarter of them singletons. The sample was PBMCs, taken before TCRalphabeta/CD19-depleted stem cell transplant. The receptor source for this set is a boy under three years old with Wiskott-Aldrich syndrome, due to receive a stem cell transplant. The CDR3 runs from the conserved cysteine through the conserved F or W. D genes are given only for firm matches. The size entry is marked missing in some rows and otherwise reads once, few, many or a size class.

j_call clone_size d_call v_call cdr3_aa cdr3_nt
TRBJ1-5 few TRBD1 TRBV19 CASKDRGKGSNQPQHF TGTGCCAGTAAGGACAGGGGGAAGGGAAGCAATCAGCCCCAGCATTTT
TRBJ2-7 many . TRBV20-1 CSASGASSYEQYF TGCAGTGCTAGCGGGGCGAGCTCCTACGAGCAGTACTTC
TRBJ2-3 . . TRBV5-1 CASSQTLINTDTQYF TGCGCCAGCAGCCAGACTCTGATAAACACAGATACGCAGTATTTT
TRBJ2-1 . . TRBV7-6 CASSFPMTGALRYNEQFF TGTGCCAGCAGCTTCCCCATGACCGGCGCCTTGAGATACAATGAGCAGTTCTTC
TRBJ2-7 . . TRBV10-3 CAIRDNSYEQYF TGTGCCATCAGGGACAACTCCTACGAGCAGTACTTC
TRBJ2-1 . . TRBV15 CATSARRGYEQFF TGTGCCACCAGCGCCAGACGAGGGTATGAGCAGTTCTTC
TRBJ2-1 . TRBD2 TRBV4-1 CASSPTSVLAGHPNNEQFF TGCGCCAGCAGCCCGACGTCGGTCCTAGCGGGACATCCGAACAATGAGCAGTTCTTC
TRBJ1-5 few . TRBV5-6 CASSLAGNNQPQHF TGTGCCAGCAGCTTGGCGGGGAATAATCAGCCCCAGCATTTT
TRBJ2-3 . TRBD2 TRBV15 CATSRDLRGRAGADTQYF TGTGCCACCAGCAGAGATTTACGCGGGAGGGCCGGCGCAGATACGCAGTATTTT
TRBJ2-3 . . TRBV29-1 CSVTYTDTQYF TGCAGCGTGACTTACACAGATACGCAGTATTTT
TRBJ1-1 . . TRBV2 CASSEPGVAFF TGCGCCAGCAGTGAACCGGGGGTTGCTTTCTTT
TRBJ2-3 . . TRBV5-6 CASSLGQGYTDTQYF TGTGCCAGCAGCTTGGGGCAGGGATACACAGATACGCAGTATTTT
TRBJ2-2 . . TRBV12-3/TRBV12-4 CASSFSSLVNTGELFF TGTGCCAGCAGTTTCTCGAGTCTAGTTAACACCGGGGAGCTGTTTTTT
TRBJ1-6 few TRBD1 TRBV24-1 CATSDPRQGMRNSPLHF TGTGCCACCAGTGATCCCAGACAGGGGATGAGGAATTCACCCCTCCACTTT
TRBJ1-5 . TRBD1 TRBV6-5 CASSYQQGGNQPQHF TGTGCCAGCAGTTATCAACAGGGGGGCAATCAGCCCCAGCATTTT
TRBJ2-3 . . TRBV4-1 CASSQGEDSTDTQYF TGCGCCAGCAGCCAAGGGGAGGACAGCACAGATACGCAGTATTTT
TRBJ2-5 . . TRBV20-1 CSALRLLAKETQYF TGCAGTGCCCTCCGTCTACTAGCAAAGGAGACCCAGTACTTC
TRBJ2-3 many TRBD1 TRBV10-3 CAISEGQGVTDTQYF TGTGCCATCAGTGAGGGACAGGGAGTCACAGATACGCAGTATTTT
TRBJ1-1 . TRBD1 TRBV12-3/TRBV12-4 CASSRDRGLGQAFF TGTGCCAGCAGCCGCGACAGGGGGCTAGGACAAGCTTTCTTT
TRBJ2-3 few TRBD2 TRBV25-1 CASSGTGGQDTQYF TGTGCCAGCAGTGGGACGGGAGGGCAAGATACGCAGTATTTT
TRBJ2-7 many TRBD2 TRBV28 CASSLRLAGDNEQYF TGTGCCAGCAGTTTGCGACTAGCGGGAGACAACGAGCAGTACTTC
TRBJ2-4 . TRBD2 TRBV18 CASSLAGGSLAKNIQYF TGTGCCAGCTCACTAGCGGGAGGAAGCCTAGCCAAAAACATTCAGTACTTC
TRBJ2-3 few TRBD1 TRBV29-1 CSVRGQGASDTQYF TGCAGCGTTAGGGGACAGGGGGCATCAGATACGCAGTATTTT
TRBJ2-1 . TRBD2 TRBV12-3/TRBV12-4 CASSLVKREFNEQFF TGTGCCAGCAGTTTAGTAAAGCGGGAGTTCAATGAGCAGTTCTTC
TRBJ2-1 . TRBD2 TRBV5-1 CASTKGLAGVREQFF TGCGCCAGTACTAAGGGACTAGCGGGAGTTCGGGAGCAGTTCTTC
TRBJ2-5 . TRBD2 TRBV5-1 CASSSGLAVETQYF TGCGCCAGCAGCTCGGGACTAGCGGTGGAGACCCAGTACTTC
TRBJ2-1 few TRBD2 TRBV9 CASSVLAGGRNEQFF TGTGCCAGCAGCGTGCTAGCGGGAGGGCGAAATGAGCAGTTCTTC
TRBJ2-3 many . TRBV20-1 CSARDQVRSTDTQYF TGCAGTGCTAGAGATCAGGTCAGGAGCACAGATACGCAGTATTTT
TRBJ1-1 . . TRBV5-1 CASSLNPQGMNTEAFF TGCGCCAGCAGCTTAAACCCACAGGGAATGAACACTGAAGCTTTCTTT
TRBJ1-1 . . TRBV5-1 CASSPTPDRKEAFF TGCGCCAGCAGCCCGACACCCGACAGGAAAGAAGCTTTCTTT
TRBJ2-3 many . TRBV12-3/TRBV12-4 CASSLGAGSTDTQYF TGTGCCAGCAGTTTAGGGGCGGGAAGCACAGATACGCAGTATTTT
TRBJ1-5 . . TRBV12-3/TRBV12-4 CASSPIRDGRNQPQHF TGTGCCAGCAGTCCAATAAGGGACGGACGCAATCAGCCCCAGCATTTT
TRBJ2-7 few . TRBV12-3/TRBV12-4 CASNSQGLPYEQYF TGTGCCAGCAATAGTCAGGGGCTCCCCTACGAGCAGTACTTC
TRBJ2-4 . . TRBV5-1 CASSWDGKKNIQYF TGCGCCAGCAGTTGGGACGGGAAAAAAAACATTCAGTACTTC
TRBJ2-5 few TRBD1 TRBV20-1 CSATTTGVETQYF TGCAGTGCAACCACAACAGGGGTAGAGACCCAGTACTTC
TRBJ1-2 . . TRBV18 CASSPRGWGTQHYGYTF TGTGCCAGCTCACCACGGGGTTGGGGGACGCAACACTATGGCTACACCTTC
TRBJ2-1 few TRBD1 TRBV5-1 CASSPSAGGNPYNEQFF TGCGCCAGCAGCCCTAGTGCAGGGGGCAATCCCTACAATGAGCAGTTCTTC
TRBJ2-1 few . TRBV20-1 CSARDTRIGNEQFF TGCAGTGCTAGAGACACTAGGATTGGCAATGAGCAGTTCTTC
TRBJ1-2 . . TRBV4-2 CASSQERGAYGYTF TGTGCCAGCAGCCAAGAGCGGGGGGCGTATGGCTACACCTTC
TRBJ2-3 . . TRBV12-3/TRBV12-4 CASSFAQPHTDTQYF TGTGCCAGCAGTTTTGCACAGCCCCACACAGATACGCAGTATTTT
TRBJ2-5 . . TRBV10-3 CAALGETQYF TGTGCCGCCTTAGGGGAGACCCAGTACTTC
TRBJ1-5 . . TRBV27 CASSLGGEGQPQHF TGTGCCAGCAGTTTAGGGGGAGAAGGTCAGCCCCAGCATTTT
TRBJ1-2 . . TRBV5-6 CASSRRRTTHGYTF TGTGCCAGCAGCCGCCGCCGGACAACCCATGGCTACACCTTC
TRBJ2-7 few . TRBV3-1 CASSQGHVGLAQYF TGTGCCAGCAGCCAAGGGCACGTAGGTCTGGCGCAGTACTTC